This T cell receptor beta chain was found in a study of radiotherapy plus CTLA-4 blockade in lung cancer. Study summary: Patients showed objective responses in 15% to 20% of cases, and disease control was achieved by under 40%.

The V gene's germline CDR1 is MNHEY and CDR2 SMNVEV (reference sequence). The V end was cut by 1 base, the J end by 6 bases, with 13 bases between. The CDR3 runs 14 residues. Clones were sequenced by immunoSEQ multiplex PCR, and TCRdb holds only the in-frame ones, with some missing. Among 50,000 to 60,000 clones listed, 70% to 80% were seen once. This receptor was taken from a human donor with non-small cell lung cancer who had a complete response to radiotherapy plus ipilimumab. This rearrangement joins TRBV27 to TRBJ2-7; tentative D call: TRBD1 (6 bases). Here the sequenced sample was peripheral blood, taken from a patient treated with radiotherapy plus ipilimumab. The CDR3 bases are TGTGCCAGCAGTTTATACCAGGGGCAGTTCGAGCAGTACTTC. Protein sequence: CASSLYQGQFEQYF.